The sample holds many counts of the clone carrying this T cell receptor beta chain. Its specificity is not known. The data stem from a study of tumor-infiltrating lymphocytes in primary liver carcinoma. Study-wide points: When set against blood, tumors had a significantly higher top-250-clone fraction (p = 0.039).

Synthesis of TCR beta cDNA was carried out from 450 to 650 ng total RNA with a constant-region primer. Libraries covering TCR beta were generated through three nested multiplex PCR rounds (using a slightly modified ARM-PCR). Rounds one and two of PCR, each of roughly 10 cycles, were primed with TRBV1-TRBV30 forward primers and a C-beta reverse primer. TCRdb fed the multiplex PCR reads into MiXCR, producing one record per CDR3 protein. This sample yields under 200,000 distinct CDR3 sequences, of which roughly two thirds are seen a single time; roughly 6.4% belongs to the top ten. Blood RNA was derived from unsorted whole blood, and germline DNA was extracted too. Between the trimmed V and J ends, which lost 4 bases and 12 bases, there was a span of 26 bases. From germline, CDR1 is SGHRS and CDR2 YFSETQ. The CDR3 covers 15 residues.

The receptor's source is a woman in her fifties or sixties with primary liver carcinoma and hepatitis B virus infection. Specimen: peripheral blood. The chain carries TRBV5-1 and TRBJ2-7; D possibly uses TRBD1 or TRBD2 (5 bases each). The CDR3 DNA sequence: TGCGCCAGCAGCCTACTAGGACAAGGGCAAGGGGTTTCGTACTTC. It encodes CASSLLGQGQGVSYF.